This T cell receptor (beta chain) was captured by sequencing in a study of human T cells and chemical hapten exposure. Study in general: Patients, predominantly female, presented with alopecia areata, totalis or universalis.

This CDR3 is 14 amino acids long. Germline V gene data show CDR1 as SGHDT and CDR2 as YYEEEE. V was pared by 2 bases and J by 1 base, with 8 bases between. This clonotype came up many times. TCRdb ran MiXCR on the RACE reads and lists one entry per CDR3 protein. The table includes approximately 350,000 distinct CDR3 sequences, under 8% detected once. Time point given: patch test 1, 2 weeks after DPC sensitization. Treatment given: therapeutic diphenylcyclopropenone sensitization with weekly scalp DPC. At patch-test visits, sampling came before the patch test. This clonotype was sampled from a woman between 18 and 29 years old with alopecia areata. Some clones in this sample may be carry-over from other donors' samples. The rearrangement links TRBV5-6 to TRBJ2-3; D not certain. The sequencing used whole blood, collected in connection with sensitization to the hapten diphenylcyclopropenone (DPC). CDR3 nucleotides: TGTGCCAGCAGCTTAACAGAGCGCACAGATACGCAGTATTTT. The encoded protein is CASSLTERTDTQYF. Filled out from reference TRBV5-6 and TRBJ2-3, the complete variable domain reads DAGVTQSPTHLIKTRGQQVTLRCSPKSGHDTVSWYQQALGQGPQFIFQYYEEEERQRGNFPDRFSGHQFPNYSSELNVNALLLGDSALYLCASSLTERTDTQYFGPGTRLTVL.